This T cell receptor beta chain emerged from a study of T-cell reconstitution after alpha-beta-depleted transplantation in children. Regarding the study as a whole: Recipient T cells and thymic progenitors that survived were the source of the high TCRbeta diversity seen at day 60 in some patients. After one year, T-cell counts and TCRbeta diversity mostly came from new T cells.

A library of TCRbeta sequences, prepared with unique molecular identifiers, was generated. TCRdb re-derived calls from the PCR reads in MiXCR, one entry per CDR3 protein. The sample lists 250,000 to 400,000 distinct CDR3 sequences, roughly 25% seen once, with roughly 9.8% in the top ten. As for this clonotype: Its specificity is not known. A much larger clone differs from this one at a single base, so this may be a read error.

The V gene lost 3 bases and the J gene lost 5 bases, with 7 bases spanning the gap. This CDR3 spans 12 amino acids. This receptor was taken from a male patient younger than 18 who had a stem cell transplant for acute lymphoblastic leukemia, so the T cells may come from the graft donor. The sequenced sample was PBMCs, mostly from graft donor cells, obtained 180 days after TCRalphabeta/CD19-depleted stem cell transplant. This chain links TRBV12-3 or TRBV12-4 with TRBJ2-5; D gene uncertain. The CDR3 DNA is TGTGCCAGCAGTTTTGCCCACGAGACCCAGTACTTC. It is translated as CASSFAHETQYF.